Given below is one TCR beta chain in context. The data derive from a study of cytomegalovirus exposure and HLA in healthy donors. Study-level background: When 350 to 500 donors were genotyped, roughly 80% of them were found to fall in the Caucasian-associated ancestry cluster.

Primers for the PCR totalled 60 Vbeta and 13 Jbeta. Some clones are missing from TCRdb's copy, which holds only in-frame ones; the method was immunoSEQ multiplex PCR. The sample holds some 100,000 clones, more than 80% seen once. Per germline, CDR1 SEHNR and CDR2 FQNEAQ (reference sequence). The V end lost 3 bases, the J end lost 2 bases, and 10 bases lay between the germline ends. There are 14 residues in the CDR3. The genes are TRBV7-9 and TRBJ2-5, with D tentatively TRBD1 (5 bases). This sequence originates from a man under 40 in good health and CMV-seronegative. Material for sequencing was PBMCs. CDR3 nucleotide sequence: TGTGCCAGCAGCTTCATCCAGGGACAAGAGACCCAGTACTTC. Its translation: CASSFIQGQETQYF.